Each of the 4 T cell receptor beta chains below was sequenced from the same sample in a study of T-cell memory formation after mild COVID-19. MiXCR, run by TCRdb on the 5' RACE reads, gives a single entry per CDR3 protein. This sample yields some 450,000 distinct CDR3 sequences, of which about a sixth are seen a single time; roughly 21% belongs to the top ten. Input material: PBMCs or a T cell subset sorted from them (not recorded which). These receptors all stem from a man younger than 30 who had mild COVID-19 (a few samples of this study predate the infection). Cell type and time point are not known.

V usage is TRBV18 and J usage is TRBJ2-7; a possible D gene is TRBD1 (6 bases). Germline lookup yields CDR1 KGHSH and CDR2 LQKENI. Deletions cut 5 bases from V and 2 bases from J, with 16 bases between. This CDR3 is 15 amino acids long. The CDR3 sequence: CASSSTQGYAYEQYF. The CDR3 coding sequence is TGTGCCAGCTCATCTACACAGGGATACGCCTACGAGCAGTACTTC. Complete variable domain (other parts from reference TRBV18 and TRBJ2-7): NAGVMQNPRHLVRRRGQEARLRCSPMKGHSHVYWYRQLPEEGLKFMVYLQKENIIDESGMPKERFSAEFPKEGPSILRIQQVVRGDSAAYFCASSSTQGYAYEQYFGPGTRLTVT.

This clonotype showed up just a few times. V and J are TRBV29-1 and TRBJ2-7; D gene uncertain. Germline CDR1 and CDR2: SQVTM and ANQGSEA. The CDR3 contains 11 residues. V lost 0 bases and J 9 bases, leaving 9 bases between the germline ends. The CDR3 DNA reads TGCAGCGTTGAAGACCCCATCTCGCAGTACGTC. It specifies CSVEDPISQYV.

This clonotype was seen only a few times. The chain recombines TRBV20-1 with TRBJ2-7; 7 bases fit TRBD2. Germline V lookup: CDR1 DFQATT, CDR2 SNEGSKA (reference sequence). This CDR3 region has 14 residues. V trimming: 1 base; J trimming: 0 bases; junction bases outside the gene matches: 3. CDR3 sequence (DNA): TGCAGTGCTAGAGGTGGGGGGGTCTCCTACGAGCAGTACTTC. Encoded protein: CSARGGGVSYEQYF.

J is TRBJ1-2 and V is TRBV29-1; TRBD1 matches 10 bases. CDR1 is SQVTM, CDR2 ANQGSEA, per germline. The CDR3 consists of 13 residues. The trim removed 7 bases at V and 1 base at J, leaving 3 bases unmatched. CDR3: CSAGQGGNYGYTF. CDR3 nucleotide sequence: TGCAGCGCTGGACAGGGGGGTAACTATGGCTACACCTTC.